Below, 25 T cell receptor beta chains from the same sample are listed, as sequenced in a study of blood T cell repertoires in COVID-19. Only in-frame clones appear in the TCRdb table, and some are missing; sequencing was by immunoSEQ multiplex PCR. Here the sample spans around 140,000 clones, more than 75% being singletons. Sequencing was performed on peripheral blood. The source is a man at least 80 years old with acute or convalescent COVID-19.

CDR3 sequence reads: CASSEARKGSPGYTF. CDR3 bases: TGTGCCAGCAGTGAAGCGAGGAAAGGGAGTCCGGGCTACACCTTC. This chain joins TRBV6-1 and TRBJ1-2, with D unresolved. The germline gives CDR1 MNHNS, CDR2 SASEGT. This CDR3 comprises 15 residues. The V and J ends lost 0 bases and 8 bases respectively, with 16 bases between them.

The chain combines TRBV7-3 with TRBJ2-6, with 14 bases matching TRBD2. V trimming: 5 bases; J trimming: 4 bases; junction bases outside the gene matches: 16. CDR1 and CDR2 (germline): SGHTA, FQGTGA. The CDR3 is 21 amino acids. The CDR3 nucleotides read TGTGCCAGCAGCCGGGCACGGGGACTAGCGGGAGATACGGGAGGGGCCAACGTCCTGACTTTC. Translated, it gives CASSRARGLAGDTGGANVLTF.

The chain carries TRBV27 and TRBJ2-7; 14 bases match TRBD2. J was trimmed by 4 bases and V by 5 bases; bases with no gene match: 7. The CDR3 extends over 16 amino acids. Germline V gene lookup returns CDR1 MNHEY and CDR2 SMNVEV (reference sequence). The CDR3 DNA is TGTGCCAGCAGTCCCCGACTAGCGGGGGGGTTTTACGAGCAGTACTTC. Amino acids: CASSPRLAGGFYEQYF.

This clone was detected ten times or more. CDR3 amino acids: CSVAKPDKTEAFF. CDR3 in DNA: TGCAGCGTTGCTAAACCCGACAAGACTGAAGCTTTCTTT. V usage is TRBV29-1 and J usage is TRBJ1-1; D gene unclear. V was clipped by 4 bases and J by 5 bases, with 14 bases between them. CDR3 length equals 13 residues. The germline CDR1 and CDR2 sequences are SQVTM and ANQGSEA. Filled out from reference TRBV29-1 and TRBJ1-1, the complete variable domain reads SAVISQKPSRDICQRGTSLTIQCQVDSQVTMMFWYRQQPGQSLTLIATANQGSEATYESGFVIDKFPISRPNLTFSTLTVSNMSPEDSSIYLCSVAKPDKTEAFFGQGTRLTVV.

The chain joins TRBV28 to TRBJ1-2, with D perhaps matching TRBD1 (6 bases). The germline V gene encodes CDR1 MDHEN and CDR2 SYDVKM. Trimming took off 5 bases at V and 4 bases at J, with 17 bases between the two ends. This CDR3 is built from 15 residues. The CDR3 nucleotides read TGTGCCAGCAGTCGTGGAGGGGAGGGGGTCTATGGCTACACCTTC. Encoded protein: CASSRGGEGVYGYTF.

The chain uses TRBV5-1 and TRBJ2-3; a weak D match, TRBD1 (6 bases). The CDR3 extends over 14 amino acids. V was cut by 3 bases and J by 3 bases, with 11 bases left in between. Germline V lookup: CDR1 SGHRS, CDR2 YFSETQ. CDR3 residues: CASSWRDRTDTQYF. Written as DNA, the CDR3 is TGCGCCAGCAGCTGGAGAGACAGGACAGATACGCAGTATTTT.

The chain carries TRBV3-1 (or the pseudogene TRBV3-2) and TRBJ2-5; D remains ambiguous. The CDR3 extends over 13 amino acids. Trimming took off 4 bases at V and 7 bases at J, with 13 bases between the two ends. Germline CDR1 and CDR2: LGHDT and YNNKEL (reference sequence). CDR3 sequence reads: CASSPLVLATQYF. In nucleotides, the CDR3 is TGTGCCAGCAGCCCGCTAGTGCTCGCGACCCAGTACTTC.

V gene TRBV7-9 combines with J gene TRBJ1-5; no definite D call. The CDR3 is 14 amino acids. Per germline, CDR1 SEHNR and CDR2 FQNEAQ (reference sequence). Trimming shortened V by 2 bases and J by 2 bases, and 7 bases separated the two germline ends. CDR3: CASSLSQGNQPQHF. The DNA for the CDR3 is TGTGCCAGCAGCTTATCGCAGGGCAATCAGCCCCAGCATTTT.

V and J are TRBV5-4 and TRBJ1-2; 8 bases line up with TRBD1. The CDR3 has 16 amino acids. Unmatched junction bases numbered 13, after V lost 3 bases and J lost 6 bases. The V gene's germline CDR1 is SGHNT and CDR2 YYREEE (reference sequence). The CDR3 reads CASSSGQEGRFNGYTF. CDR3 nucleotides: TGTGCCAGCAGCTCGGGACAGGAAGGAAGGTTTAATGGCTACACCTTC.

V is TRBV24-1 and J is TRBJ1-2; D uncertain. The CDR3 is 12 amino acids. V was shortened by 3 bases and J by 8 bases, with 9 bases between the two germline ends. Germline assignment: CDR1 KGHDR and CDR2 SFDVKD. The CDR3 coding sequence is TGTGCCACCAGTGATCAGGATCGCGGCTACACCTTC. This gives the protein CATSDQDRGYTF.

This clone was seen a single time. The rearrangement joins TRBV4-1 to TRBJ2-4, with D maybe TRBD1 (5 bases). The CDR3 runs 14 residues. V lost 4 bases to trimming and J lost 3 bases, with 10 bases between them. Germline-derived CDR1 and CDR2 are MGHRA and YSYEKL. Here the CDR3 DNA reads TGCGCCAGCAGCCTCAGGGTGGGCAAAAACATTCAGTACTTC. Translation gives CASSLRVGKNIQYF.

The chain employs TRBV6-6 and TRBJ2-7, with 7 bases identical to TRBD1. Germline CDR1 is MNHNY and CDR2 is SVGAGI (reference sequence). The CDR3 loop spans 15 amino acids. After removal of 8 bases from V and 4 bases from J, the junction contained 14 bases not matched to a gene. This CDR3 reads CASRSLNRGMYEQYF. The CDR3, as DNA: TGTGCCAGCCGGAGTTTAAACAGGGGAATGTACGAGCAGTACTTC.

The rearrangement uses TRBV7-9 and TRBJ2-2; D call uncertain. The germline gives CDR1 SEHNR, CDR2 FQNEAQ (reference sequence). The CDR3 has 14 residues. Deletions cut 4 bases from V and 3 bases from J, with 9 bases between. The CDR3 is CASSSPADTGELFF. The CDR3 bases are TGTGCCAGCAGCTCCCCCGCAGACACCGGGGAGCTGTTTTTT.

The chain combines TRBV20-1 with TRBJ2-2; possibly TRBD2 for D (6 bases). This CDR3 is 14 amino acids long. Germline CDR1 DFQATT, CDR2 SNEGSKA (reference sequence). The germline V and J ends were trimmed by 3 bases and 4 bases, with 12 bases remaining between them. CDR3 nucleotides: TGCAGTGCTAGTGCTAGCGCCGTCACCGGGGAGCTGTTTTTT. Translating it yields CSASASAVTGELFF.

This chain joins TRBV6-2 or TRBV6-3 and TRBJ2-1; TRBD1 aligns across 7 bases. CDR3 size: 17 residues. The ends lost 2 bases at V and 2 bases at J; junction bases unmatched: 9. Germline V gene data show CDR1 as MNHEY and CDR2 as SVGEGT. CDR3 nucleotide sequence: TGTGCCAGCAGTTACCGTAGGACAGGCAGTACCTACAATGAGCAGTTCTTC. It codes for CASSYRRTGSTYNEQFF.

The V and J genes are TRBV7-9 and TRBJ2-7, with D perhaps matching TRBD1 (5 bases). This CDR3 is 14 amino acids long. V was clipped by 3 bases and J by 5 bases, with 14 bases between them. Germline V gives CDR1 SEHNR, CDR2 FQNEAQ (reference sequence). The CDR3 DNA reads as TGTGCCAGCAGCTTCTTAGGGGAAGTGGACGAGCAGTACTTC. Translating gives CASSFLGEVDEQYF.

The chain employs TRBV3-1 (or the pseudogene TRBV3-2) and TRBJ1-6; maybe TRBD1 (5 bases). The CDR3 runs 14 residues. Trimming took 1 base from V and 9 from J, leaving 10 bases between them. Germline CDR1 is LGHDT and CDR2 is YNNKEL (reference sequence). DNA for the CDR3: TGTGCCAGCAGCCAAGTTGGGAGGGGTTCACCCCTCCACTTT. Its translation is CASSQVGRGSPLHF.

The genes are TRBV5-1 and TRBJ1-2; D perhaps matches TRBD1 (6 bases). Germline loops: CDR1 SGHRS, CDR2 YFSETQ. Between the trimmed V and J ends, which lost 4 bases and 3 bases, there was a span of 13 bases. There are 14 residues in the CDR3. CDR3 residues: CASSGAGTYYGYTF. CDR3 DNA sequence: TGCGCCAGCAGCGGGGCCGGGACATACTATGGCTACACCTTC.

The rearrangement links TRBV9 to TRBJ1-2, with D possibly TRBD1 on 5 matching bases. The CDR3 loop spans 13 amino acids. Trimming pared 7 bases from V and 4 bases from J, leaving 14 bases between. Germline V gene data show CDR1 as SGDLS and CDR2 as YYNGEE. The CDR3 DNA follows: TGTGCCAGCGGACCAAGGGGTTCCTATGGCTACACCTTC. Protein: CASGPRGSYGYTF.

The V gene is TRBV6-5, the J gene TRBJ1-4, with D possibly TRBD1 on 5 matching bases. V was cut by 5 bases and J by 8 bases, with 18 bases left in between. CDR3 size: 15 residues. Germline-derived CDR1 and CDR2 are MNHEY and SVGAGI. DNA for the CDR3: TGTGCCAGCAGTAGAGGACGGCCCGGGGGGGAAAAACTGTTTTTT. Translated: CASSRGRPGGEKLFF.

The CDR3 coding sequence is TGTGCCAGCAGCGTAGAACTAGCGGGAGGGTACAATGAGCAGTTCTTC. Its protein is CASSVELAGGYNEQFF. V gene TRBV9 combines with J gene TRBJ2-1; 13 bases line up with TRBD2. CDR1 and CDR2 (germline): SGDLS, YYNGEE. V gave up 0 bases and J gave up 4 bases; unmatched junction bases: 1. The CDR3 is made up of 16 amino acids. Full variable domain (rest looked up from reference TRBV9 and TRBJ2-1): DSGVTQTPKHLITATGQRVTLRCSPRSGDLSVYWYQQSLDQGLQFLIQYYNGEERAKGNILERFSAQQFPDLHSELNLSSLELGDSALYFCASSVELAGGYNEQFFGPGTRLTVL.

The CDR3 sequence is CASSSSDRYEQYF. The CDR3 DNA is TGTGCCAGCAGTTCATCTGACAGATACGAGCAGTACTTC. The genes are TRBV27 and TRBJ2-7, with D possibly TRBD1 on 5 matching bases. Germline-derived CDR1 and CDR2 are MNHEY and SMNVEV (reference sequence). Trimming shortened V by 4 bases and J by 4 bases, and 11 bases separated the two germline ends. CDR3 length: 13 residues.

The V and J genes are TRBV24-1 and TRBJ2-2, with a weak D call TRBD1 (6 bases). The germline V gene encodes CDR1 KGHDR and CDR2 SFDVKD. This CDR3 has 16 residues. The V and J ends lost 1 base and 4 bases respectively, with 12 bases between them. CDR3 residues: CATSDFTRGTTGELFF. The CDR3 DNA sequence: TGTGCCACCAGTGATTTCACAAGGGGGACCACCGGGGAGCTGTTTTTT.

The CDR3: CASSKYQGSGNTIYF. The CDR3 DNA reads TGTGCCAGCAGCAAATATCAGGGATCTGGAAACACCATATATTTT. The chain combines TRBV28 with TRBJ1-3, with D maybe TRBD1 (5 bases). V gave up 6 bases and J gave up 1 base, with 13 bases separating them. CDR1 and CDR2 from the germline V gene are MDHEN and SYDVKM. The CDR3 consists of 15 residues.

V is TRBV7-2 and J is TRBJ2-1; D remains unclear. Trimming took 1 base from V and 4 from J, leaving 11 bases between them. Germline V CDR1 and CDR2: SGHTA, FQGNSA. CDR3 length equals 15 residues. For the CDR3, the DNA is TGTGCCAGCAGCTTAGAATTCGCGCCGTACAATGAGCAGTTCTTC. Its protein is CASSLEFAPYNEQFF.